A single sample is the source of the 6 T cell receptor beta chains below, sequenced in a study of beta chain features in type 1 diabetes. The authors reverse transcribed all of the isolated RNA, so sequencing captured expressed TCRB transcripts. Produced via immunoSEQ multiplex PCR; TCRdb's table is partial and in-frame only. The table records over 500,000 clones, 15% to 17% of them present only once. Input material: naive CD4+ T cells from blood. These receptor sequences come from a man aged 18 to 35 in good health.

This clone was observed a few times. V and J are TRBV18 and TRBJ2-5; 8 bases align to TRBD2. The CDR3 consists of 13 residues. Germline V gene data show CDR1 as KGHSH and CDR2 as LQKENI. The V gene end was trimmed by 6 bases and the J gene end by 7 bases; junction bases not matched to a gene: 7. CDR3 region: CASSPSGLMTQYF. The CDR3 DNA is TGTGCCAGCTCGCCTAGCGGGTTGATGACCCAGTACTTC.

This clone was seen more than once but under ten times. The chain couples TRBV2 to TRBJ1-2, with 7 bases that match TRBD1. V dropped 8 bases and J dropped 7; count of bases not matched to a gene: 7. CDR1 SNHLY and CDR2 FYNNEI come from the germline V gene. This CDR3 has 12 amino acids. In DNA, the CDR3 is TGTGCCAGCGTAGGGACAGAAATTGGCTACACCTTC. Translating it yields CASVGTEIGYTF.

This clone was detected a few times. V is TRBV15 and J is TRBJ2-7; 10 bases are a match to TRBD2. CDR1 is LNHNV, CDR2 YYDKDF, per germline (reference sequence). V dropped 3 bases and J dropped 4; count of bases not matched to a gene: 9. The CDR3 runs 16 residues. As DNA, the CDR3 is TGTGCCACCAGCAGGGGAAGCGGGAGGGCAAGATACGAGCAGTACTTC. Its translation: CATSRGSGRARYEQYF.

This clone was seen only a few times. The genes are TRBV5-4 and TRBJ2-1, with 9 bases that match TRBD1. The CDR3 runs 14 residues. The germline V gene has CDR1 SGHNT and CDR2 YYREEE (reference sequence). J was trimmed by 7 bases and V by 4 bases; bases with no gene match: 6. The CDR3 DNA reads TGTGCCAGCAGCATCCCGACAGGGGGTAATGAGCAGTTCTTC. Encoded protein: CASSIPTGGNEQFF.

This clone showed up just a few times. Other DNA sequences of this sample code for an identical CDR3. This sequence joins TRBV18 and TRBJ2-5, with unresolved D. CDR1 and CDR2 (germline): KGHSH, LQKENI. V lost 1 base and J lost 5, with 5 bases in between. This CDR3 is built from 12 residues. CDR3 amino acids: CASSPRRETQYF. The CDR3 nucleotides read TGTGCCAGCTCACCACGGCGTGAGACCCAGTACTTC.

The rearrangement links TRBV28 to TRBJ2-1; 8 bases line up with TRBD2. The CDR3 loop spans 15 amino acids. The V gene end was trimmed by 7 bases and the J gene end by 4 bases; junction bases not matched to a gene: 9. Germline CDR1 reads MDHEN; CDR2 reads SYDVKM. The CDR3 loop is CASTRGGGNYNEQFF. The CDR3 region has the DNA TGTGCCAGCACTCGAGGCGGGGGGAATTACAATGAGCAGTTCTTC.